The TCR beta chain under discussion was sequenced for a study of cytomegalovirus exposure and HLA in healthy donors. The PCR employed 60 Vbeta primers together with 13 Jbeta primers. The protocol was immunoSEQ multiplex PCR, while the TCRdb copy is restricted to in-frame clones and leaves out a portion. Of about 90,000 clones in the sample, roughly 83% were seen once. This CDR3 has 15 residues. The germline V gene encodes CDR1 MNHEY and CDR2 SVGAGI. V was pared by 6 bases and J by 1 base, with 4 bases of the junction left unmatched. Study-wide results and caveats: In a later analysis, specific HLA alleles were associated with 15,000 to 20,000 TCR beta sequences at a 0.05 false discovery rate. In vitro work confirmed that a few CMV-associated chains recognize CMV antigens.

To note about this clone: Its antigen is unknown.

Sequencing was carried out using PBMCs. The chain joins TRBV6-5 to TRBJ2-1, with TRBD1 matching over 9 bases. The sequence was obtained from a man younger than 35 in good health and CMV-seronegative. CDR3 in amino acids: CASRADRGSYNEQFF. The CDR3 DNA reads TGTGCCAGCAGAGCAGACAGGGGGTCCTACAATGAGCAGTTCTTC.